Listed below are T cell receptor beta chains from one sample, sequenced in a study of a mutant IDH1 vaccine in newly diagnosed glioma. Measured with immunoSEQ multiplex PCR; TCRdb has only the in-frame clones, and not every one. This sample has just over 65,000 clones, with about four fifths found just once. Their target antigens are unknown. The material was PBMCs, obtained from a glioma patient whose treatment included an IDH1 peptide vaccine. The receptor source for this set is a young man with glioma. Each CDR3 is given with its conserved first and last residue. A D gene is named only where the DNA matches it firmly. Rows give clone size only sometimes, using once, few, many, or a class for an expanded clone.

TRBJ1-6,TRBV7-2,-,-,CASRLGVGGYNSPLHF,TGTGCCAGCAGACTTGGAGTAGGTGGCTATAATTCACCCCTCCACTTT
TRBJ1-5,TRBV10-3,-,-,CAISESTEGMGNNQPQHF,TGTGCCATCAGTGAGTCGACCGAGGGGATGGGTAACAATCAGCCCCAGCATTTT
TRBJ1-2,TRBV6-5,-,-,CASSPIRTRYGYTF,TGTGCCAGCAGCCCCATTAGAACACGCTATGGCTACACCTTC
TRBJ2-1,TRBV7-2,TRBD2,-,CASSLAFLAGDIYNEQFF,TGTGCCAGCAGCTTAGCGTTTCTAGCGGGGGACATCTACAATGAGCAGTTCTTC
TRBJ1-1,TRBV2,-,few,CASSDNWGTEAFF,TGTGCCAGCAGTGATAATTGGGGGACTGAAGCTTTCTTT
TRBJ1-1,TRBV14,-,-,CASSHPQGYTEAFF,TGTGCCAGCAGCCATCCACAGGGATATACTGAAGCTTTCTTT
TRBJ2-5,TRBV5-4,TRBD2,-,CASRTNALAGGHRTQYF,TGTGCCAGCAGAACCAACGCACTAGCGGGGGGCCATCGGACCCAGTACTTC
TRBJ1-2,TRBV6-1,-,-,CASSDRHPLYGYTF,TGTGCCAGCAGTGATCGACACCCTCTTTATGGCTACACCTTC
TRBJ2-2,TRBV27,TRBD2,-,CASMLAGVTGELFF,TGTGCCAGCATGTTAGCGGGAGTCACCGGGGAGCTGTTTTTT
TRBJ2-7,TRBV27,TRBD2,-,CASSTSGRGSYEQYF,TGTGCCAGCAGTACTAGCGGGAGAGGTTCCTACGAGCAGTACTTC
TRBJ2-5,TRBV5-1,TRBD2,once,CASSFLAAGRETQYF,TGCGCCAGCAGCTTCCTAGCGGCCGGGAGAGAGACCCAGTACTTC
TRBJ2-7,TRBV7-9,-,-,CASSLGDLFSYEQYF,TGTGCCAGCAGCTTAGGGGACCTATTCTCCTACGAGCAGTACTTC
TRBJ2-7,TRBV25-1,TRBD2,-,CASRVGAGGSYEQYF,TGTGCCAGCCGGGTAGGGGCGGGGGGCTCCTACGAGCAGTACTTC
TRBJ1-4,TRBV18,-,-,CASSLISYLQGSGHEKLFF,TGTGCCAGCTCACTCATCAGCTACCTACAGGGAAGTGGGCATGAAAAACTGTTTTTT
TRBJ2-7,TRBV13,-,-,CASSLRSGSGTYEQYF,TGTGCCAGCAGCTTACGTTCGGGTAGCGGCACCTACGAGCAGTACTTC
TRBJ2-1,TRBV6-5,-,-,CASMKGRYNEQFF,TGTGCCAGCATGAAGGGGCGCTACAATGAGCAGTTCTTC
TRBJ1-3,TRBV4-2,-,-,CASSQWAGGLNF,TGTGCCAGCAGCCAATGGGCCGGCGGGCTGAATTTT
TRBJ2-6,TRBV27,TRBD1,-,CASSSPRGRLAGANVLTF,TGTGCCAGCAGTTCGCCCAGGGGGCGGCTTGCTGGGGCCAACGTCCTGACTTTC
TRBJ2-3,TRBV5-6,TRBD1,-,CASSLAGQGLRDTQYF,TGTGCCAGCAGCTTGGCGGGACAGGGTCTACGGGATACGCAGTATTTT
TRBJ1-1,TRBV5-6,-,few,CASTPIQRGNTEAFF,TGTGCCAGCACCCCTATCCAGCGGGGGAACACTGAAGCTTTCTTT
TRBJ2-1,TRBV4-1,TRBD2,-,CASSQELAGADEQFF,TGCGCCAGCAGCCAAGAATTAGCGGGGGCAGATGAGCAGTTCTTC
TRBJ1-1,TRBV19,TRBD1,-,CASSIRQGAVNTEAFF,TGTGCCAGTAGTATCCGACAGGGGGCGGTGAACACTGAAGCTTTCTTT
TRBJ1-5,TRBV19,-,-,CASSTVGQPQHF,TGTGCCAGTAGTACGGTAGGCCAGCCCCAGCATTTT
TRBJ2-3,TRBV19,TRBD2,-,CASRIAGVADTQYF,TGTGCCAGTAGAATCGCGGGAGTGGCAGATACGCAGTATTTT
TRBJ2-7,TRBV7-2,-,-,CASSLAGQPTYEQYF,TGTGCCAGCAGCTTAGCAGGACAGCCTACCTACGAGCAGTACTTC
TRBJ2-7,TRBV18,-,-,CASSPPGGREYEQYF,TGTGCCAGCTCACCACCGGGCGGCAGGGAGTACGAGCAGTACTTC
TRBJ1-1,TRBV19,TRBD1,few,CASSNRDRGLEAFF,TGTGCCAGTAGTAACCGGGACAGGGGGTTGGAAGCTTTCTTT
TRBJ2-6,TRBV7-9,TRBD1,-,CASSWGGTGAAGANVLTF,TGTGCCAGCAGCTGGGGTGGGACAGGGGCTGCTGGGGCCAACGTCCTGACTTTC
TRBJ1-3,TRBV18,TRBD1,-,CASSHGQGASGNTIYF,TGTGCCAGCTCACACGGACAGGGGGCATCAGGAAACACCATATATTTT
TRBJ1-5,TRBV4-2,-,-,CASSQDMGGQPQHF,TGTGCCAGCAGCCAAGATATGGGAGGTCAGCCCCAGCATTTT
TRBJ2-3,TRBV7-9,TRBD2,once,CASSFVAGVTDTQYF,TGTGCCAGCAGCTTCGTAGCGGGGGTCACAGATACGCAGTATTTT
TRBJ1-4,TRBV11-2,-,-,CASSLGQTENEKLFF,TGTGCCAGCAGCTTAGGACAGACGGAGAATGAAAAACTGTTTTTT
TRBJ1-2,TRBV9,-,-,CASSLGWGIYGYTF,TGTGCCAGCAGCCTTGGTTGGGGTATCTATGGCTACACCTTC
TRBJ1-2,TRBV10-3,-,-,CAIQGTTSYGYTF,TGTGCCATCCAGGGCACAACCTCCTATGGCTACACCTTC
TRBJ1-2,TRBV30,-,-,CAWSVSVYGYTF,TGTGCCTGGAGTGTTAGTGTCTATGGCTACACCTTC
TRBJ1-4,TRBV6-6,TRBD1,-,CASRRTGNNEKLFF,TGTGCCAGCAGAAGGACAGGGAATAATGAAAAACTGTTTTTT
TRBJ2-5,TRBV19,TRBD2,-,CASSSAGLPFRETQYF,TGTGCCAGTAGTTCCGCGGGACTACCATTTCGGGAGACCCAGTACTTC
TRBJ1-2,TRBV7-9,TRBD1,-,CASSSGQGPYGYTF,TGTGCCAGCAGCTCCGGACAGGGACCCTATGGCTACACCTTC
TRBJ2-7,TRBV4-1,TRBD2,-,CASSQGTSGGLYEQYF,TGCGCCAGCAGCCAAGGGACTAGCGGGGGTCTTTACGAGCAGTACTTC
TRBJ2-7,TRBV30,TRBD1,-,CAWRGQGDNEQYF,TGTGCCTGGAGGGGACAGGGAGACAACGAGCAGTACTTC
TRBJ2-7,TRBV6-6,TRBD2,-,CASSYGLAGGLEQYF,TGTGCCAGCAGTTACGGTCTAGCGGGGGGGCTAGAGCAGTACTTC
TRBJ1-4,TRBV7-9,TRBD1,-,CASSLQGVVYEKLFF,TGTGCCAGCAGCTTACAGGGGGTGGTCTATGAAAAACTGTTTTTT
TRBJ1-2,TRBV25-1,TRBD1,-,CASSDFAGQQNYGYTF,TGTGCCAGCAGTGACTTCGCGGGACAGCAGAACTATGGCTACACCTTC
TRBJ1-2,TRBV2,-,-,CASSERTVGYTF,TGTGCCAGCAGTGAAAGGACGGTGGGCTACACCTTC
TRBJ1-1,TRBV29-1,-,-,CSVVANTEAFF,TGCAGCGTTGTTGCGAACACTGAAGCTTTCTTT
TRBJ1-2,TRBV6-5,-,-,CASSYSSGNYGYTF,TGTGCCAGCAGTTACTCGTCAGGAAACTATGGCTACACCTTC
TRBJ2-7,TRBV30,-,-,CAWRDPYEQYF,TGTGCCTGGAGGGACCCCTACGAGCAGTACTTC
TRBJ1-6,TRBV9,TRBD1,-,CASSDGTGTYNSPLHF,TGTGCCAGCAGCGATGGGACAGGAACTTATAATTCACCCCTCCACTTT
TRBJ2-7,TRBV5-6,-,-,CASSLDGRPNEQYF,TGTGCCAGCAGCTTGGACGGCCGCCCCAACGAGCAGTACTTC
TRBJ1-1,TRBV6-1,-,-,CASSETGKTEAFF,TGTGCCAGCAGTGAAACGGGGAAGACTGAAGCTTTCTTT
TRBJ1-2,TRBV5-4,-,few,CASSLDQGRNSGYTF,TGTGCCAGCAGCTTGGACCAGGGGAGGAATTCTGGCTACACCTTC
TRBJ1-2,TRBV5-1,-,-,CASSAGQGNYGYTF,TGCGCCAGCAGCGCGGGGCAGGGAAACTATGGCTACACCTTC
TRBJ1-1,TRBV7-8,-,-,CASSSSVRAGTEAFF,TGTGCCAGCAGCTCCTCGGTGAGGGCAGGCACTGAAGCTTTCTTT
TRBJ1-5,TRBV7-8,-,-,CASSLYSDQHF,TGTGCCAGCAGCTTATACTCGGACCAGCATTTT
TRBJ1-1,TRBV6-5,-,-,CASSDTGDNTEAFF,TGTGCCAGCAGTGATACAGGAGATAACACTGAAGCTTTCTTT
TRBJ1-1,TRBV5-1,TRBD1,-,CASSKGQGARGTEAFF,TGCGCCAGCAGCAAGGGACAGGGGGCAAGAGGCACTGAAGCTTTCTTT